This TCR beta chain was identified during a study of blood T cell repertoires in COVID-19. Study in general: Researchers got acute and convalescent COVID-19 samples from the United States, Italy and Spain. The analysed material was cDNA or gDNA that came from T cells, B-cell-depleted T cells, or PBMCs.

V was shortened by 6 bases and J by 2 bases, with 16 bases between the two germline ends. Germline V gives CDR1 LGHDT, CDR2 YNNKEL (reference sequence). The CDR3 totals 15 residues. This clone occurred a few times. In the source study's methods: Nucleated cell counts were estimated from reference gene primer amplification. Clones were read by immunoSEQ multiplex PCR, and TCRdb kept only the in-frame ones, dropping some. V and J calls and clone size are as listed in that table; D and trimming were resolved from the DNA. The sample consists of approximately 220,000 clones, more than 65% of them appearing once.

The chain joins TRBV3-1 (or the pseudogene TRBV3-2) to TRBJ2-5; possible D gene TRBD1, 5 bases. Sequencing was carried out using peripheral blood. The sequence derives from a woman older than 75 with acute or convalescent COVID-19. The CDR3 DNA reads TGTGCCAGCAGGACTGGACAAACTCAACAAGAGACCCAGTACTTC. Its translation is CASRTGQTQQETQYF.